Listed below are T cell receptor beta chains from one sample, sequenced in a study of vaccination and CD4 T cells after COVID-19. Via MiXCR, TCRdb re-called the PCR reads, giving one row per CDR3 protein. This sample yields 10,000 to 15,000 distinct CDR3 sequences, of which around two thirds are seen a single time; 9.5% to 15% belongs to the top ten. These receptors lack a known antigen. Sequencing input: CD4+ T cells from blood, cultured in vitro. Source of these receptors: a human donor who had recovered from COVID-19. The CDR3 runs from the conserved cysteine through the conserved F or W. D genes are given only for firm matches. Size values are once, few and many counts, or a class for expanded clones, and some rows have none.

D: -; V: TRBV5-1; J: TRBJ2-5; size: -; CDR3: CASSLEGRGETQYF; DNA: TGCGCCAGCAGCTTGGAGGGGCGGGGAGAGACCCAGTACTTC
D: -; V: TRBV19; J: TRBJ1-4; size: -; CDR3: CASRSGANEKLFF; DNA: TGTGCCAGTAGATCGGGCGCTAATGAAAAACTGTTTTTT
D: -; V: TRBV20-1; J: TRBJ1-1; size: -; CDR3: CNPKWRGRGRTEAFF; DNA: TGCAACCCAAAATGGAGAGGGAGGGGAAGGACTGAAGCTTTCTTT
D: TRBD1; V: TRBV6-1; J: TRBJ1-2; size: -; CDR3: CASRDRGLYGYTF; DNA: TGTGCCAGCAGGGACAGGGGACTCTATGGCTACACCTTC
D: TRBD1; V: TRBV6-1; J: TRBJ1-5; size: few; CDR3: CASSLNRGGNQPQHF; DNA: TGTGCCAGCAGCCTTAACAGGGGAGGGAATCAGCCCCAGCATTTT
D: -; V: TRBV6-1; J: TRBJ2-1; size: -; CDR3: CASPNPFHNEQFF; DNA: TGTGCCAGCCCGAACCCCTTCCACAATGAGCAGTTCTTC
D: -; V: TRBV20-1; J: TRBJ1-6; size: -; CDR3: CRTGGSPLHF; DNA: TGCAGGACAGGCGGCTCACCCCTCCACTTT
D: -; V: TRBV5-5; J: TRBJ2-1; size: -; CDR3: CASSLGGGKVSYNEQFF; DNA: TGTGCCAGCAGCTTGGGTGGGGGAAAGGTTTCTTACAATGAGCAGTTCTTC
D: -; V: TRBV20-1; J: TRBJ2-5; size: -; CDR3: CSAYSFLAGEGTQYF; DNA: TGCAGTGCTTATTCCTTCTTGGCCGGAGAAGGGACCCAGTACTTC
D: -; V: TRBV15; J: TRBJ2-2; size: -; CDR3: CATRGLNTGELFF; DNA: TGTGCCACCAGAGGTCTAAACACCGGGGAGCTGTTTTTT
D: -; V: TRBV7-2; J: TRBJ1-3; size: -; CDR3: CASSSNRGNTIYF; DNA: TGTGCCAGCAGCTCCAACAGGGGAAACACCATATATTTT
D: -; V: TRBV19; J: TRBJ2-7; size: -; CDR3: CASSPDGTVGEQYF; DNA: TGTGCCAGTAGTCCGGACGGGACCGTGGGCGAGCAGTACTTC
D: -; V: TRBV6-2/TRBV6-3; J: TRBJ2-7; size: once; CDR3: CASRTSPSTYEQYF; DNA: TGTGCCAGCAGAACTAGCCCGTCGACCTACGAGCAGTACTTC
D: TRBD1; V: TRBV28; J: TRBJ1-2; size: -; CDR3: CASSSRQGGGYTF; DNA: TGTGCCAGCAGCTCACGACAGGGCGGCGGCTACACCTTC
D: -; V: TRBV28; J: TRBJ2-7; size: -; CDR3: CASSLGRGTRYEQYF; DNA: TGTGCCAGCAGTTTGGGGCGGGGAACCCGCTACGAGCAGTACTTC
D: -; V: TRBV2; J: TRBJ2-1; size: -; CDR3: CASEIGGGEQFF; DNA: TGTGCCAGCGAGATCGGTGGCGGTGAGCAGTTCTTC
D: -; V: TRBV20-1; J: TRBJ2-5; size: few; CDR3: CSASPHSRGTQETQYF; DNA: TGCAGTGCCAGTCCGCACAGTAGGGGAACCCAAGAGACCCAGTACTTC
D: -; V: TRBV6-2/TRBV6-3; J: TRBJ1-5; size: few; CDR3: CASSYLGNQPQHF; DNA: TGTGCCAGCAGTTACTTGGGGAATCAGCCCCAGCATTTT
D: -; V: TRBV2; J: TRBJ2-5; size: -; CDR3: CASTHRVQETQYF; DNA: TGTGCCAGCACCCACAGAGTCCAAGAGACCCAGTACTTC
D: TRBD1; V: TRBV7-8; J: TRBJ2-2; size: -; CDR3: CASSWDRATGELFF; DNA: TGTGCCAGCAGCTGGGACAGGGCGACCGGGGAGCTGTTTTTT
D: TRBD2; V: TRBV19; J: TRBJ2-7; size: -; CDR3: CASSARLAGGAYEQYF; DNA: TGTGCCAGTAGTGCCAGGCTAGCGGGAGGCGCCTACGAGCAGTACTTC
D: -; V: TRBV6-4; J: TRBJ2-2; size: -; CDR3: CASSETSTGELFF; DNA: TGTGCCAGCAGTGAGACTAGCACCGGGGAGCTGTTTTTT
D: -; V: TRBV28; J: TRBJ1-5; size: -; CDR3: CASSLRSGGNQPQHF; DNA: TGTGCCAGCAGTTTGAGGTCAGGAGGCAATCAGCCCCAGCATTTT
D: -; V: TRBV7-9; J: TRBJ2-5; size: -; CDR3: CASSLLPSPGETQYF; DNA: TGTGCCAGCAGCTTGTTGCCCTCCCCCGGGGAGACCCAGTACTTC
D: -; V: TRBV5-4; J: TRBJ1-2; size: -; CDR3: CASSSGTVAGYTF; DNA: TGTGCCAGCAGCTCGGGGACCGTTGCGGGCTACACCTTC
D: -; V: TRBV7-9; J: TRBJ2-2; size: -; CDR3: CASSLGQTGELFF; DNA: TGTGCCAGCAGCTTAGGACAGACCGGGGAGCTGTTTTTT
D: -; V: TRBV5-4; J: TRBJ2-5; size: -; CDR3: CASSIGRTQETQYF; DNA: TGTGCCAGCAGCATAGGACGGACCCAAGAGACCCAGTACTTC
D: -; V: TRBV12-3/TRBV12-4; J: TRBJ2-3; size: few; CDR3: CASSRSTDTQYF; DNA: TGTGCCAGCAGTCGAAGCACAGATACGCAGTATTTT
D: TRBD2; V: TRBV7-2; J: TRBJ2-7; size: once; CDR3: CASKLRSPSGEQYF; DNA: TGTGCCAGCAAGCTTAGGTCCCCTAGCGGGGAGCAGTACTTC
D: TRBD2; V: TRBV2; J: TRBJ2-3; size: -; CDR3: CASRAFRLAGSTDTQYF; DNA: TGTGCCAGCAGGGCCTTTAGACTAGCGGGGAGCACAGATACGCAGTATTTT
D: -; V: TRBV7-3; J: TRBJ2-5; size: -; CDR3: CASSLSGSDEQYFGPGSGETQYF; DNA: -
D: -; V: TRBV2; J: TRBJ1-5; size: -; CDR3: CASSERPGNQPQHF; DNA: TGTGCCAGCAGTGAAAGGCCGGGCAATCAGCCCCAGCATTTT
D: TRBD2; V: TRBV20-1; J: TRBJ2-7; size: -; CDR3: CSAGEGTSGGYEQYF; DNA: TGCAGTGCCGGTGAGGGGACTAGCGGTGGGTACGAGCAGTACTTC
D: -; V: TRBV20-1; J: TRBJ1-5; size: few; CDR3: CSARRNRDSNQPQHF; DNA: TGCAGTGCTAGACGCAACAGAGATAGCAATCAGCCCCAGCATTTT
D: TRBD1; V: TRBV18; J: TRBJ2-7; size: few; CDR3: CASSLGGQGTYEQYF; DNA: TGTGCCAGCTCTCTAGGGGGACAGGGGACCTACGAGCAGTACTTC
D: TRBD1; V: TRBV4-2; J: TRBJ2-7; size: -; CDR3: CASSQGRGQGAYEQYF; DNA: TGTGCCAGCAGCCAAGGTAGGGGACAGGGGGCCTACGAGCAGTACTTC
D: -; V: TRBV3-1; J: TRBJ1-5; size: -; CDR3: CASSQGTNQPQHF; DNA: TGTGCCAGCAGCCAGGGAACCAATCAGCCCCAGCATTTT